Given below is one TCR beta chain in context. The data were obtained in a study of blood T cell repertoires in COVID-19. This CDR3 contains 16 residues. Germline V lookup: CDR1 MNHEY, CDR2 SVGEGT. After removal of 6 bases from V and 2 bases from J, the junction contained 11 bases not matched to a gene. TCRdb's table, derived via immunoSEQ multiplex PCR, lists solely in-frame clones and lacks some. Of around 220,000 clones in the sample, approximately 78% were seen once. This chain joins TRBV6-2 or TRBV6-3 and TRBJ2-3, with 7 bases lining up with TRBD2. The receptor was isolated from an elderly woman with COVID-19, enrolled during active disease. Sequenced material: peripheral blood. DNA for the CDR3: TGTGCCAGCAGGCCTCGCGGGAGTGGTCTCACAGATACGCAGTATTTT. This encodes CASRPRGSGLTDTQYF.